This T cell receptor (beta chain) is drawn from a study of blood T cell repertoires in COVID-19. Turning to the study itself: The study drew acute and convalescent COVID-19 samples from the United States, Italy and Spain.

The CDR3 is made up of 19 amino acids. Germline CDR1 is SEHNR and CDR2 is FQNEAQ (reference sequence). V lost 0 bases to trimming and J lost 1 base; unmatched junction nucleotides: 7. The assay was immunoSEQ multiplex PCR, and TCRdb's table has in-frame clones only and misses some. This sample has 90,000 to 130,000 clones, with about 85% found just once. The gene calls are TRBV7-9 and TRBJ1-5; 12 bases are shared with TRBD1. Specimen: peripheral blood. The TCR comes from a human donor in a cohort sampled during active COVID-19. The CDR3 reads CASSLAAGTGGRSNQPQHF. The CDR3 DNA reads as TGTGCCAGCAGCTTAGCGGCCGGGACAGGGGGCCGGAGCAATCAGCCCCAGCATTTT. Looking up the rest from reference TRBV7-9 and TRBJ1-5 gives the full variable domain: DTGVSQNPRHKITKRGQNVTFRCDPISEHNRLYWYRQTLGQGPEFLTYFQNEAQLEKSRLLSDRFSAERPKGSFSTLEIQRTEQGDSAMYLCASSLAAGTGGRSNQPQHFGDGTRLSIL.